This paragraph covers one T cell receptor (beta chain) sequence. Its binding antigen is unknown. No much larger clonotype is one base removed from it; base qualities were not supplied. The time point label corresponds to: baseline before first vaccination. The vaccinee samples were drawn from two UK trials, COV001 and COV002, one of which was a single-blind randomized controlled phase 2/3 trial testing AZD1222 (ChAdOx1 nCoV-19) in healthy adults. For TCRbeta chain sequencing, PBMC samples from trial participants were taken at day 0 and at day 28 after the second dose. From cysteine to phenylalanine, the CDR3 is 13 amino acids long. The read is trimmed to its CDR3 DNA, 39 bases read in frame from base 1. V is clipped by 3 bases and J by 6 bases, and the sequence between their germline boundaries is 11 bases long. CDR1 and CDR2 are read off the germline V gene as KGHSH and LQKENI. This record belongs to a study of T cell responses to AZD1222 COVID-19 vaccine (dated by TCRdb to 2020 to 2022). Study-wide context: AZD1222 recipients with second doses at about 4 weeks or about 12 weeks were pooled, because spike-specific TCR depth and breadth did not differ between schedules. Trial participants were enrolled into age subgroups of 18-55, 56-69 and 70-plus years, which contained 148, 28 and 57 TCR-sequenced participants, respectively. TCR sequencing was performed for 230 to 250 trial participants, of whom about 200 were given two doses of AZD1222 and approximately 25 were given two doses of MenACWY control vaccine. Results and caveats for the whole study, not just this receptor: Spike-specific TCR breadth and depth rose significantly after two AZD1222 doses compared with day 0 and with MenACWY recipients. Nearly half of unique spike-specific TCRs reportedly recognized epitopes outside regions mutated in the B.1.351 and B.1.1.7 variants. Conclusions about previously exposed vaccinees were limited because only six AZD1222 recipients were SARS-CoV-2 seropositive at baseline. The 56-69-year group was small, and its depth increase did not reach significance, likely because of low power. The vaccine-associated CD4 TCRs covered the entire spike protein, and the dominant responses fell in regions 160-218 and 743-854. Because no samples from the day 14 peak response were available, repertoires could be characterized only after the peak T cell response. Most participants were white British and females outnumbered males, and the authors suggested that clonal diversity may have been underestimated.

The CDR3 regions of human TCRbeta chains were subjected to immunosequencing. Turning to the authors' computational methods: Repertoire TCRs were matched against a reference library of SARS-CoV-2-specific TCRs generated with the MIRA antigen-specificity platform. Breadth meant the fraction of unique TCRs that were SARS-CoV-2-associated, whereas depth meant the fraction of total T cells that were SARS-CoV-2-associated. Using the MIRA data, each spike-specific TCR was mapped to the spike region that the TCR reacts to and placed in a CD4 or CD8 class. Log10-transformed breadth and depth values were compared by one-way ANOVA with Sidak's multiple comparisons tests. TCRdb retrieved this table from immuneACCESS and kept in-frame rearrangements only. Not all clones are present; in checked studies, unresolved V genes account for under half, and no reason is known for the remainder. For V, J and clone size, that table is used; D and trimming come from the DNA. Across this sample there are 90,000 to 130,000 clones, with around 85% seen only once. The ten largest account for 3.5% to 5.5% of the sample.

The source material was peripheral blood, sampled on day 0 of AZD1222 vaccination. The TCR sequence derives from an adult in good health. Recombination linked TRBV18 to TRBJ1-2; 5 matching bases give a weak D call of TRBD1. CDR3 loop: CASSPQSGDGYTF. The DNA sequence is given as TGTGCCAGCTCACCTCAGTCGGGGGATGGCTACACCTTC.